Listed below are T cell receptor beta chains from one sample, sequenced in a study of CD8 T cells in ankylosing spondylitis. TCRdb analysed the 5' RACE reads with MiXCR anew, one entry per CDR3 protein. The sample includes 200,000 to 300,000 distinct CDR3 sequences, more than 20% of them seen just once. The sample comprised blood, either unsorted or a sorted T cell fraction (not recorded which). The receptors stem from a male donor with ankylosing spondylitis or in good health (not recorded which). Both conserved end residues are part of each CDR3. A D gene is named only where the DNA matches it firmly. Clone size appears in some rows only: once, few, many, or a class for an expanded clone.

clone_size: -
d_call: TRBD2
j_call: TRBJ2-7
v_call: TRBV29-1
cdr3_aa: CSVATSGGFYEQYF
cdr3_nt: TGCAGCGTGGCGACTAGCGGGGGGTTCTACGAGCAGTACTTC

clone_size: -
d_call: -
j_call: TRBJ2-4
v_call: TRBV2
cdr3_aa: CASSEEQGSKNIQYF
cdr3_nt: TGTGCCAGCAGTGAAGAGCAGGGAAGCAAAAACATTCAGTACTTC

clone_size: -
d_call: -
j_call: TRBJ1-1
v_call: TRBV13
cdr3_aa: CASSPRGWNTEAFF
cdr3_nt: TGTGCCAGCAGCCCCAGGGGATGGAACACTGAAGCTTTCTTT

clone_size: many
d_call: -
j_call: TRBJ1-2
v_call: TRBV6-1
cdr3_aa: CASWWGNYGYTF
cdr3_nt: TGTGCCTCCTGGTGGGGTAACTATGGCTACACCTTC

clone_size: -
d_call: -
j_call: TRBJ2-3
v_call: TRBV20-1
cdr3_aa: CSASGGLADTQYF
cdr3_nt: TGCAGTGCTAGCGGGGGATTGGCAGATACGCAGTATTTT

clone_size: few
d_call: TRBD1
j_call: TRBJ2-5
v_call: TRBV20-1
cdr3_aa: CSANPGQGMETQHF
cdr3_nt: TGCAGTGCAAATCCGGGACAGGGTATGGAGACCCAGCACTTC

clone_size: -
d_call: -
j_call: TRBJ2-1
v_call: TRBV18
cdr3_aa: CASSPPVYYNEQFF
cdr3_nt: TGTGCCAGCTCACCTCCGGTTTACTACAATGAGCAGTTCTTC

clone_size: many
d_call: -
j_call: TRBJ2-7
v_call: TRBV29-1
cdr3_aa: CSVEDKGMDEQYF
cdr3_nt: TGCAGCGTTGAAGACAAGGGTATGGACGAGCAGTACTTC

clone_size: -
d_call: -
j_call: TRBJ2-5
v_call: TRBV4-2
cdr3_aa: CASSPQISETQYF
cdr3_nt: TGTGCCAGCAGCCCTCAGATCTCAGAGACCCAGTACTTC

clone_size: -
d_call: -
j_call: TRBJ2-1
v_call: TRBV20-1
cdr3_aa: CSARDDGASFYNEQFF
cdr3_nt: TGCAGTGCTAGAGATGATGGGGCTAGCTTCTACAATGAGCAGTTCTTC

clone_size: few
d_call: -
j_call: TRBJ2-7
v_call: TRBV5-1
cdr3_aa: CASSLGGADTYEQYF
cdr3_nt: TGCGCCAGCAGCTTGGGGGGGGCGGATACCTACGAGCAGTACTTC

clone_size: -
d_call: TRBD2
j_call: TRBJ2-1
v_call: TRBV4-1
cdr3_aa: CATSDLAGGSYNEQFF
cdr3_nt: TGCGCCACCTCCGACCTAGCCGGGGGGAGCTACAATGAGCAGTTCTTC

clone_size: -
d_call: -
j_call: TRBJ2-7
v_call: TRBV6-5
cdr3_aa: CASSFSDQSSYEQYF
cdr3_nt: TGTGCCAGCAGTTTCTCCGACCAGAGCTCCTACGAGCAGTACTTC

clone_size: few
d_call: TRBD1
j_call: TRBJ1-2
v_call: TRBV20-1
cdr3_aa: CSAGGDSKHGYTF
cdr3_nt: TGCAGTGCCGGCGGGGACAGCAAGCATGGCTACACCTTC

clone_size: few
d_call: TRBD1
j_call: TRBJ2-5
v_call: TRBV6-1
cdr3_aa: CACNRGRGETQYF
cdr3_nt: TGTGCCTGCAACAGGGGGCGCGGGGAGACCCAGTACTTC

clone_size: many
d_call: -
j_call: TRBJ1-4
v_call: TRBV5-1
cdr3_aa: CASSIGQINEKLFF
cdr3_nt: TGCGCCAGCAGCATCGGACAGATTAATGAAAAACTGTTTTTT

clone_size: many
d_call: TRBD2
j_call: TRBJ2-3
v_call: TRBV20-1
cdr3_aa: CSARLAGGLDTQYF
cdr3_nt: TGCAGTGCTCGACTAGCGGGGGGGCTGGATACGCAGTATTTT

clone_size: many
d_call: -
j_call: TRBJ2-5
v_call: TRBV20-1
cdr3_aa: CSAIVPGWETQYF
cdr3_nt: TGCAGTGCTATTGTGCCTGGGTGGGAGACCCAGTACTTC

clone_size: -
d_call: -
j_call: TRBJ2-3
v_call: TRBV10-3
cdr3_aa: CAISVEWSTDTQYF
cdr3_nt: TGTGCCATCAGTGTCGAGTGGAGCACAGATACGCAGTATTTT

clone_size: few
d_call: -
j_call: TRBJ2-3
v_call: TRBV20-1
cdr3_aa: CSLRWGGTDTQYF
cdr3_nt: TGCAGCTTGCGCTGGGGGGGCACAGATACGCAGTATTTT

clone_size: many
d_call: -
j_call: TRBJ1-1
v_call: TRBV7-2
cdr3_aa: CASSPPLGGNTEAFF
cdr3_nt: TGTGCCAGCAGCCCCCCCCTAGGGGGAAACACTGAAGCTTTCTTT

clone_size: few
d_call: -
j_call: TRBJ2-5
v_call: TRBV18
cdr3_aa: CASSPPQETQYF
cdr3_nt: TGTGCCAGCTCACCACCGCAAGAGACCCAGTACTTC

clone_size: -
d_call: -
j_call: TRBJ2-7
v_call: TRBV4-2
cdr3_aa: CASSQERGRYEQYF
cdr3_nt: TGTGCCAGCAGCCAAGAGCGGGGCCGCTACGAGCAGTACTTC

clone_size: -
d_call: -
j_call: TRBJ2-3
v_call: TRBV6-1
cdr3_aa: CASRLTGSSTQYF
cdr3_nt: TGTGCCAGCAGACTGACCGGCTCGTCTACGCAGTATTTT

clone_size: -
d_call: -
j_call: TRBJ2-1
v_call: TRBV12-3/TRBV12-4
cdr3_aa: CASSLNPRYNEQFF
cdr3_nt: TGTGCCAGCAGTTTGAATCCGCGGTACAATGAGCAGTTCTTC

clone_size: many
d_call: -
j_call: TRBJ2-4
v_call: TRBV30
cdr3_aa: CAWSASLAKNIQYF
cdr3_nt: TGTGCCTGGAGTGCCAGCTTAGCCAAAAACATTCAGTACTTC

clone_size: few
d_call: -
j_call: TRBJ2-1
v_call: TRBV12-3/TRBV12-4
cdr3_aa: CASSSDGARGNEQFF
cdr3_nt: TGTGCCAGCAGTTCCGACGGGGCTAGAGGTAATGAGCAGTTCTTC

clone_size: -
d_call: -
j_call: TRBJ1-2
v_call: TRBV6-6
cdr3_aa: CASSWTLGEGYTF
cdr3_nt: TGTGCCAGCAGTTGGACACTGGGGGAGGGCTACACCTTC

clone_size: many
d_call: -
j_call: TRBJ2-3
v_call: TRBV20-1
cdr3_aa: CSATPQSGFGGTQYF
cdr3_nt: TGCAGTGCTACACCCCAGTCGGGGTTCGGGGGTACGCAGTATTTT

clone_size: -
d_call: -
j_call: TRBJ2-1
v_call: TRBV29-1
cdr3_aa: CSVEGSPYPNEQFF
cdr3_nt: TGCAGCGTTGAGGGATCTCCTTACCCGAATGAGCAGTTCTTC

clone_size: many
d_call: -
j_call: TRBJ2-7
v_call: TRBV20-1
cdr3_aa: CSAREGSTYEQYF
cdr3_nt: TGCAGTGCTAGAGAAGGTAGTACCTACGAGCAGTACTTC

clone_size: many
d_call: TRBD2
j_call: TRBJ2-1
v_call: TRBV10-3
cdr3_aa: CAISERGDNEQFF
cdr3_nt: TGTGCCATCAGTGAACGGGGGGACAATGAGCAGTTCTTC

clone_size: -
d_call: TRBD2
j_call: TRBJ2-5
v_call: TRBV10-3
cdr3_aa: CAISVREAETQYF
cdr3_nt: TGTGCCATCAGTGTCCGGGAGGCGGAGACCCAGTACTTC

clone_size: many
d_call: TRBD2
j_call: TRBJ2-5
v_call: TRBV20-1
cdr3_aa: CSARVGLAGETQYF
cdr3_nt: TGCAGTGCTAGAGTTGGGCTAGCGGGCGAGACCCAGTACTTC

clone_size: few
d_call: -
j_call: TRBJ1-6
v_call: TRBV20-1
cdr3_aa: CSASGGFGNSPLHF
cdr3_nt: TGCAGTGCTAGTGGAGGGTTCGGGAATTCACCCCTCCACTTT

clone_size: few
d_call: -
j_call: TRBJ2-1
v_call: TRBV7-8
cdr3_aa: CASSLAQLIGEQFF
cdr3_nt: TGTGCCAGCAGCTTAGCCCAACTCATCGGTGAGCAGTTCTTC

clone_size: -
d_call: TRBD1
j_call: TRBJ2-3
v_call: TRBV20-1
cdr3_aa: CSAPSGQSGDTQYF
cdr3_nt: TGCAGTGCCCCTTCGGGACAGTCCGGAGATACGCAGTATTTT

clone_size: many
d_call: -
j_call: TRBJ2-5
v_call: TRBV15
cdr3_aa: CATSPRTVQETQYF
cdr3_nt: TGTGCCACCAGCCCCCGGACAGTCCAAGAGACCCAGTACTTC

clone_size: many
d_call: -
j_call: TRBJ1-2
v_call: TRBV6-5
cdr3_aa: CASSYSGSGYGYTF
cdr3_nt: TGTGCCAGCAGTTACTCGGGGTCTGGCTATGGCTACACCTTC

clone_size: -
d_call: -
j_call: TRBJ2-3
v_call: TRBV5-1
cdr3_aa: CASSPAGGTDTQYF
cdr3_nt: TGCGCCAGCAGCCCCGCCGGGGGCACAGATACGCAGTATTTT

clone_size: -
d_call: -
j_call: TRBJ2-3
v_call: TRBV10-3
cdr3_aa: CAGGDSGGRSTDTQYF
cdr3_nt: TGTGCCGGCGGGGACAGCGGGGGCCGCTCCACAGATACGCAGTATTTT

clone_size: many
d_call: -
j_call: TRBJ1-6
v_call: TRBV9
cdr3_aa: CASSVVGHNSPLHF
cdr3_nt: TGTGCCAGCAGCGTTGTGGGGCATAATTCACCCCTCCACTTT

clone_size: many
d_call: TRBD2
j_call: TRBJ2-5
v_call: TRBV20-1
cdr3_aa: CSAWGTSQETQYF
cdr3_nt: TGCAGTGCTTGGGGGACTAGCCAAGAGACCCAGTACTTC

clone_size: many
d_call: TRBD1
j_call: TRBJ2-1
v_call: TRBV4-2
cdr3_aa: CASSPRTGNRDEQFF
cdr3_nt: TGTGCCAGCAGCCCCCGGACAGGGAACAGGGATGAGCAGTTCTTC

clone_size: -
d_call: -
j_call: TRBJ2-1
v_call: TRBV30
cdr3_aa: CASGGGNNEQFF
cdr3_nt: TGTGCCTCTGGCGGTGGGAACAATGAGCAGTTCTTC

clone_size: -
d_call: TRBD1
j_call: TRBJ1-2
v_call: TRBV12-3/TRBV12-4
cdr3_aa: CASSATGGDYTF
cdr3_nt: TGTGCCAGCAGTGCAACAGGGGGGGACTACACCTTC

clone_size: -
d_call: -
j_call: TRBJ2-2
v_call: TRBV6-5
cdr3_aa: CASSYDSSTGELFF
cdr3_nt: TGTGCCAGCAGTTACGACAGTTCCACCGGGGAGCTGTTTTTT

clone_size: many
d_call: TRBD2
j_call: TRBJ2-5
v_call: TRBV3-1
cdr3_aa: CASSPGTSAETQYF
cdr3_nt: TGTGCCAGCAGCCCCGGGACTAGCGCGGAGACCCAGTACTTC

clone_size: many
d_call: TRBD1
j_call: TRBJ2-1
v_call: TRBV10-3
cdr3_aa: CAISGRDRGRDEQFF
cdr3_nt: TGTGCCATCAGTGGACGGGACAGGGGGAGGGATGAGCAGTTCTTC

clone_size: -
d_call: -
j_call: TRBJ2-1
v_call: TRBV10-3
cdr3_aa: CATRGGAYEQFF
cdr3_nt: TGTGCCACCAGGGGAGGGGCATATGAGCAGTTCTTC

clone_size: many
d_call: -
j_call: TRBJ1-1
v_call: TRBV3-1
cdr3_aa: CASSQDANTEAFF
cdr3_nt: TGTGCCAGCAGCCAAGATGCAAACACTGAAGCTTTCTTT

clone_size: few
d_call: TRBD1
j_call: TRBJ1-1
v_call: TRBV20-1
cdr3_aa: CSASSLRQGSTEAFF
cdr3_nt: TGCAGTGCTAGCAGCCTCAGACAGGGAAGCACTGAAGCTTTCTTT

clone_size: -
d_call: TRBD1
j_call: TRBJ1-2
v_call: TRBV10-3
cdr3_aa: CAISPGQGARSIRGYTF
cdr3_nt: TGTGCCATCAGCCCTGGACAGGGGGCGCGATCGATTCGGGGCTACACCTTC

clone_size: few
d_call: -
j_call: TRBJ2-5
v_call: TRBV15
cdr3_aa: CATSPGLGTQYF
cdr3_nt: TGTGCCACCAGCCCTGGGTTGGGGACCCAGTACTTC

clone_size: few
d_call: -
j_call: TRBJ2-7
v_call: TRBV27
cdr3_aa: CASSRAGGASYEQYF
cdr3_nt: TGTGCCAGCAGTCGCGCTGGGGGGGCATCCTACGAGCAGTACTTC